The 32 T cell receptor beta chains below all came from one sample that was sequenced in a study of CD8 T cells in ankylosing spondylitis. TCRdb called the 5' RACE reads again in MiXCR, with one record for every CDR3 protein. The table includes more than 150,000 distinct CDR3 sequences, roughly 18% detected once. The sequenced sample consisted of blood, either unsorted or a sorted T cell fraction (not recorded which). The origin of the receptors is a male donor aged 10-30 years with ankylosing spondylitis or in good health (not recorded which).

This clonotype was observed many times. This chain connects TRBV6-5 to TRBJ2-4; D may be TRBD1 or TRBD2 (5 bases each). Trimming took 4 bases from V and 6 from J, leaving 13 bases between them. The germline V gene encodes CDR1 MNHEY and CDR2 SVGAGI. This CDR3 region has 14 residues. This chain's CDR3 is CASSSGRQRNIQYF. For the CDR3, the DNA is TGTGCCAGCAGTTCGGGACGTCAGAGAAACATTCAGTACTTC.

This clonotype was observed at least ten times. The chain links TRBV5-1 to TRBJ2-2; tentatively, D is TRBD2 (6 bases). V lost 6 bases and J 1 base, leaving 16 bases between the germline ends. The germline CDR1 and CDR2 sequences are SGHRS and YFSETQ. The CDR3 length is 16 residues. CDR3 in amino acids: CASMLGKAGNTGELFF. In DNA form, the CDR3 reads TGCGCCAGCATGCTTGGGAAAGCGGGGAACACCGGGGAGCTGTTTTTT.

This clonotype was detected ten times or more. This chain links TRBV20-1 with TRBJ2-5, with TRBD2 as a possible D gene (5 bases). Germline CDR1 is DFQATT and CDR2 is SNEGSKA (reference sequence). V lost 0 bases and J 2 bases, leaving 10 bases between the germline ends. The CDR3 consists of 14 residues. Here the CDR3 reads CSARDGGRQETQYF. The DNA for the CDR3 is TGCAGTGCTAGAGATGGTGGGAGACAAGAGACCCAGTACTTC.

This clonotype appeared many times. The chain links TRBV4-1 to TRBJ1-5; D is undetermined. This CDR3 comprises 14 residues. Germline V gene lookup returns CDR1 MGHRA and CDR2 YSYEKL. Trimming took off 1 base at V and 4 bases at J, with 8 bases between the two ends. In nucleotides, the CDR3 is TGCGCCAGCAGCCAAGGACCGGTAAATCAGCCCCAGCATTTT. Its translation: CASSQGPVNQPQHF.

This clonotype was seen repeatedly, ten times or more. The V and J genes are TRBV5-5 and TRBJ2-1; TRBD2 matches at 7 bases. V lost 4 bases to trimming and J lost 3 bases; unmatched junction nucleotides: 10. CDR3 length equals 16 residues. Germline V gene sequence: CDR1 SGHKS, CDR2 YYEKEE (reference sequence). This CDR3 is CASSHESSGGYNEQFF. DNA for the CDR3: TGTGCCAGCAGCCATGAGTCATCGGGAGGCTACAATGAGCAGTTCTTC.

This clonotype appeared many times. The rearrangement links TRBV4-2 to TRBJ2-7, with D uncertain. The CDR3 has 11 residues. The V and J ends lost 2 bases and 7 bases respectively, with 6 bases between them. Germline V gene sequence: CDR1 LGHNA, CDR2 YNFKEQ. The CDR3 sequence is CASSQLMEQYV. In DNA, the CDR3 is TGTGCCAGCAGCCAATTGATGGAGCAGTACGTC.

V is TRBV29-1 and J is TRBJ2-1; 9 bases are shared with TRBD2. Trimming at V came to 5 bases and at J to 3 bases, leaving 8 bases not matched to a gene. The CDR3 has 15 amino acids. Germline CDR1 is SQVTM and CDR2 is ANQGSEA. This chain's CDR3 is CSVNEGLALYNEQFF. CDR3 DNA sequence: TGCAGCGTTAACGAAGGACTAGCGCTCTACAATGAGCAGTTCTTC.

V and J are TRBV20-1 and TRBJ2-3; 7 nucleotides line up with TRBD1. Trimming cost V 3 bases and J 5 bases; bases outside gene matches: 5. From germline, CDR1 is DFQATT and CDR2 SNEGSKA (reference sequence). There are 13 residues in the CDR3. CDR3 amino acids: CSARGTARDTQYF. In nucleotides, the CDR3 is TGCAGTGCTAGGGGGACAGCCCGAGATACGCAGTATTTT.

The V gene is TRBV30, the J gene TRBJ1-3; D is unresolved. The CDR3 extends over 11 amino acids. Per germline, CDR1 GTSNPN and CDR2 SVGIG (reference sequence). The germline V and J ends were trimmed by 2 bases and 4 bases, with 3 bases remaining between them. The CDR3 reads CAWSTGNTIYF. For the CDR3, the DNA is TGTGCCTGGAGTACCGGAAACACCATATATTTT.

This clonotype was recorded a few times. This chain joins TRBV20-1 and TRBJ1-1, with D perhaps matching TRBD1 (5 bases). CDR3 length equals 14 residues. Germline loops: CDR1 DFQATT, CDR2 SNEGSKA (reference sequence). V shed 5 bases and J shed 3 bases, with 16 bases lying between them. The CDR3 DNA sequence: TGCAGTGCTGCCCCCGGGGGTCGCGACACTGAAGCTTTCTTT. As protein: CSAAPGGRDTEAFF.

Only one count was recorded for this clonotype. The chain links TRBV7-2 to TRBJ2-2; D gene uncertain. The CDR3 consists of 15 residues. Trimming shortened V by 5 bases and J by 1 base, and 11 bases separated the two germline ends. Germline CDR1 reads SGHTA; CDR2 reads FQGNSA. CDR3 nucleotides: TGTGCCAGCAGCAACCCCGAGCGGAACACCGGGGAGCTGTTTTTT. Its protein is CASSNPERNTGELFF. The full variable domain, completed using reference TRBV7-2 and TRBJ2-2, is GAGVSQSPSNKVTEKGKDVELRCDPISGHTALYWYRQSLGQGLEFLIYFQGNSAPDKSGLPSDRFSAERTGGSVSTLTIQRTQQEDSAVYLCASSNPERNTGELFFGEGSRLTVL.

The genes are TRBV20-1 and TRBJ2-7, with 8 bases lining up with TRBD2. The CDR3 runs 14 residues. Germline assignment: CDR1 DFQATT and CDR2 SNEGSKA (reference sequence). Germline trimming cut 5 bases from V and 5 bases from J; bases unmatched to any gene: 11. This chain's CDR3 is CSASSGSPLDEQYV. The CDR3 region has the DNA TGCAGTGCTTCGAGCGGGAGCCCGCTTGACGAGCAGTACGTC.

This clonotype was detected many times. The J gene is TRBJ2-7, the V gene TRBV20-1; D remains unclear. Looked up from germline, CDR1 is DFQATT and CDR2 is SNEGSKA (reference sequence). CDR3 size: 13 residues. Trimming cost V 5 bases and J 3 bases, with 14 bases left between them. For the CDR3, the DNA is TGCAGTGCTCCGGACGGAGAGGTCTACGAGCAGTACTTC. This translates into CSAPDGEVYEQYF.

In this sample, this clonotype turned up many times. The chain is built from TRBV7-9 and TRBJ2-3, with 15 bases that match TRBD2. This CDR3 region has 17 residues. Germline assignment: CDR1 SEHNR and CDR2 FQNEAQ (reference sequence). The trim removed 5 bases at V and 3 bases at J, leaving 6 bases unmatched. The CDR3: CASSPGTSGRRTDTQYF. The CDR3, as DNA: TGTGCCAGCAGCCCAGGGACTAGCGGGAGGAGGACAGATACGCAGTATTTT. The full variable domain, completed using reference TRBV7-9 and TRBJ2-3, is DTGVSQNPRHKITKRGQNVTFRCDPISEHNRLYWYRQTLGQGPEFLTYFQNEAQLEKSRLLSDRFSAERPKGSFSTLEIQRTEQGDSAMYLCASSPGTSGRRTDTQYFGPGTRLTVL.

At least ten counts were recorded for this clonotype. The chain combines TRBV5-1 with TRBJ2-1; TRBD2 matches 14 bases. Trimming at V came to 4 bases and at J to 3 bases, leaving 6 bases not matched to a gene. The CDR3 contains 17 residues. Germline CDR1 SGHRS, CDR2 YFSETQ. The CDR3 DNA sequence: TGCGCCAGCAGCCCGGGACTAGCGGGAGAGTTCTACAATGAGCAGTTCTTC. It yields the protein CASSPGLAGEFYNEQFF.

This clonotype was detected ten times or more. The genes are TRBV29-1 and TRBJ2-7; TRBD2 matches at 14 bases. CDR3 length: 15 amino acids. V lost 3 bases and J lost 6; bases outside the gene matches: 7. Germline assignment: CDR1 SQVTM and CDR2 ANQGSEA. CDR3 region: CSVDSMGLAGVEQYF. The DNA of the CDR3 is TGCAGCGTTGATAGTATGGGACTAGCGGGAGTCGAGCAGTACTTC.

This clonotype occurred many times. V and J are TRBV13 and TRBJ2-1, with D tentatively TRBD2 (6 bases). V was pared by 8 bases and J by 7 bases, with 15 bases between. In germline, CDR1 is PRHDT, CDR2 FYEKMQ (reference sequence). The CDR3 covers 13 residues. The CDR3, as DNA: TGTGCCAGCCTACTAGCTAACCGAAATGAGCAGTTCTTC. Residues: CASLLANRNEQFF. Complete variable domain (other parts from reference TRBV13 and TRBJ2-1): AAGVIQSPRHLIKEKRETATLKCYPIPRHDTVYWYQQGPGQDPQFLISFYEKMQSDKGSIPDRFSAQQFSDYHSELNMSSLELGDSALYFCASLLANRNEQFFGPGTRLTVL.

The table lists this clonotype with many counts. The CDR3 region is CASSVKGRAQYF. The CDR3 DNA sequence: TGTGCCAGCAGTGTTAAGGGTCGCGCCCAGTACTTC. J is TRBJ2-5 and V is TRBV2; unclear D gene. CDR1 and CDR2 (germline): SNHLY, FYNNEI. CDR3 size: 12 residues. V was cut by 4 bases and J by 9 bases, with 12 bases left in between.

This clonotype was seen repeatedly, ten times or more. This rearrangement joins TRBV18 to TRBJ2-5; D remains ambiguous. Germline CDR1 KGHSH, CDR2 LQKENI. The CDR3 is 14 residues long. Deletions cut 2 bases from V and 4 bases from J, with 11 bases between. CDR3 protein: CASSPVAERETQYF. The CDR3 bases are TGTGCCAGCTCACCAGTAGCAGAGAGAGAGACCCAGTACTTC. Looking up the rest from reference TRBV18 and TRBJ2-5 gives the full variable domain: NAGVMQNPRHLVRRRGQEARLRCSPMKGHSHVYWYRQLPEEGLKFMVYLQKENIIDESGMPKERFSAEFPKEGPSILRIQQVVRGDSAAYFCASSPVAERETQYFGPGTRLLVL.

The chain employs TRBV6-5 and TRBJ1-1; D is uncertain. Trimming pared 5 bases from V and 5 bases from J, leaving 18 bases between. The CDR3 length is 15 residues. Germline lookup yields CDR1 MNHEY and CDR2 SVGAGI. CDR3 region: CASSKTFPSGTEAFF. CDR3 sequence (DNA): TGTGCCAGCAGTAAGACCTTTCCTTCCGGGACTGAAGCTTTCTTT.

At least ten counts were recorded for this clonotype. J is TRBJ1-6 and V is TRBV3-1, with D uncertain. The germline gives CDR1 LGHDT, CDR2 YNNKEL (reference sequence). The CDR3 covers 14 residues. Trimming took off 4 bases at V and 7 bases at J, with 11 bases between the two ends. This CDR3 reads CASSPGSLNSPLHF. The CDR3 region has the DNA TGTGCCAGCAGCCCAGGTTCTCTCAATTCACCCCTCCACTTT.

This clonotype was counted at least ten times. Here the CDR3 reads CASSLDSMYEQYF. Here the CDR3 DNA reads TGTGCCAGCAGCTTAGATAGTATGTACGAGCAGTACTTC. The chain has TRBV7-8 and TRBJ2-7; the D is unclear. Germline V gives CDR1 SGHVS, CDR2 FQNEAQ. V gave up 1 base and J gave up 4 bases, with 8 bases separating them. The CDR3 covers 13 residues.

The chain uses TRBV18 and TRBJ2-5; a possible D gene is TRBD2 (6 bases). From germline, CDR1 is KGHSH and CDR2 LQKENI. CDR3 length equals 14 residues. Trimming cost V 3 bases and J 10 bases, with 18 bases left between them. DNA for the CDR3: TGTGCCAGCTCACCGGGCGGGGACCGTGGAGGCCAGTACTTC. This gives the protein CASSPGGDRGGQYF.

This chain links TRBV2 with TRBJ1-1, with D tentatively TRBD1 (5 bases). The CDR3 covers 11 residues. Germline CDR1 SNHLY, CDR2 FYNNEI. The V gene lost 11 bases and the J gene lost 8 bases, with 15 bases spanning the gap. As DNA, the CDR3 is TGTGCCTGGAACCAGGGAACGGAAGCTTTCTTT. Translation gives CAWNQGTEAFF. Using reference TRBV2 and TRBJ1-1 for the parts outside the CDR3, the full variable domain is EPEVTQTPSHQVTQMGQEVILRCVPISNHLYFYWYRQILGQKVEFLVSFYNNEISEKSEIFDDQFSVERPDGSNFTLKIRSTKLEDSAMYFCAWNQGTEAFFGQGTRLTVV.

This clonotype occurred many times. The chain links TRBV5-1 to TRBJ1-1; D perhaps matches TRBD1 (6 bases). Trimming removed 7 bases from V and 1 base from J, with 11 bases in between. This CDR3 region has 13 residues. Germline loops: CDR1 SGHRS, CDR2 YFSETQ. The CDR3 is CASSWGANTEAFF. The CDR3 DNA follows: TGCGCCAGCTCCTGGGGGGCGAACACTGAAGCTTTCTTT.

The table lists this clonotype with a few counts. The chain uses TRBV4-2 and TRBJ2-1, with 8 nucleotides matching TRBD2. V lost 1 base and J lost 12; bases outside the gene matches: 14. The CDR3 covers 16 residues. In germline, CDR1 is LGHNA, CDR2 YNFKEQ. The DNA of the CDR3 is TGTGCCAGCAGCCAAGCTTCGGGTAGCGGGAACGGGGGGCAGTTCTTC. Amino acids: CASSQASGSGNGGQFF.

This chain uses TRBV4-3 with TRBJ1-2, with D unresolved. V lost 0 bases and J 3 bases, leaving 8 bases between the germline ends. The CDR3 is 14 residues long. Germline loops: CDR1 LGHNA, CDR2 YSLEER. DNA of the CDR3: TGCGCCAGCAGCCAAGATCCCAATCACTATGGCTACACCTTC. Translation: CASSQDPNHYGYTF.

This clonotype showed up many times. The V call is TRBV20-1, the J call TRBJ2-5; no clear D. The length of the CDR3 is 10 residues. V lost 7 bases and J 2 bases, leaving 5 bases between the germline ends. Per the germline V gene, CDR1 is DFQATT and CDR2 is SNEGSKA (reference sequence). The CDR3 DNA reads TGCAGTGTCGCACAAGAGACCCAGTACTTC. Its translation: CSVAQETQYF.

This clonotype was found once. A junction boundary mismatches the germline segment, possibly from a read error. This sequence joins TRBV7-2 and TRBJ1-2; the D is unclear. The CDR3 consists of 14 residues. Germline lookup yields CDR1 SGHTA and CDR2 FQGNSA. The CDR3 loop reads CASSSLGADYGYTF. The CDR3 DNA sequence: TGTGCCAGCAGCTCCCTGGGAGCGGACTACGGCTACACCTTC.

This clonotype appeared many times. The rearrangement links TRBV7-9 to TRBJ2-7; 9 positions agree with TRBD2. This CDR3 contains 14 residues. The J segment lost 6 bases and the V segment lost 2 bases, leaving 5 bases of the junction unmatched. The V gene's germline CDR1 is SEHNR and CDR2 FQNEAQ (reference sequence). CDR3 amino acids: CASSLRREGPEQYF. In nucleotides, the CDR3 is TGTGCCAGCAGCTTAAGGCGGGAGGGCCCCGAGCAGTACTTC.

V gene TRBV24-1 combines with J gene TRBJ2-2, with 9 bases matching TRBD1. Germline CDR1 and CDR2: KGHDR and SFDVKD. The CDR3 runs to 18 residues. V gave up 1 base and J gave up 4 bases; unmatched junction bases: 9. The CDR3 spells CATSDFSGGQGVTGELFF. The CDR3 nucleotides read TGTGCCACCAGTGATTTTAGTGGGGGACAGGGTGTCACCGGGGAGCTGTTTTTT.

In its sample, this clonotype was seen many times. V usage is TRBV20-1 and J usage is TRBJ1-1, with a tentative D call TRBD1 (6 bases). The V gene's germline CDR1 is DFQATT and CDR2 SNEGSKA (reference sequence). This CDR3 has 16 amino acids. Trimming removed 0 bases from V and 2 bases from J, with 16 bases in between. The CDR3 bases are TGCAGTGCTAGAGATGCTACAGGGACATCAAACACTGAAGCTTTCTTT. Its translation is CSARDATGTSNTEAFF.